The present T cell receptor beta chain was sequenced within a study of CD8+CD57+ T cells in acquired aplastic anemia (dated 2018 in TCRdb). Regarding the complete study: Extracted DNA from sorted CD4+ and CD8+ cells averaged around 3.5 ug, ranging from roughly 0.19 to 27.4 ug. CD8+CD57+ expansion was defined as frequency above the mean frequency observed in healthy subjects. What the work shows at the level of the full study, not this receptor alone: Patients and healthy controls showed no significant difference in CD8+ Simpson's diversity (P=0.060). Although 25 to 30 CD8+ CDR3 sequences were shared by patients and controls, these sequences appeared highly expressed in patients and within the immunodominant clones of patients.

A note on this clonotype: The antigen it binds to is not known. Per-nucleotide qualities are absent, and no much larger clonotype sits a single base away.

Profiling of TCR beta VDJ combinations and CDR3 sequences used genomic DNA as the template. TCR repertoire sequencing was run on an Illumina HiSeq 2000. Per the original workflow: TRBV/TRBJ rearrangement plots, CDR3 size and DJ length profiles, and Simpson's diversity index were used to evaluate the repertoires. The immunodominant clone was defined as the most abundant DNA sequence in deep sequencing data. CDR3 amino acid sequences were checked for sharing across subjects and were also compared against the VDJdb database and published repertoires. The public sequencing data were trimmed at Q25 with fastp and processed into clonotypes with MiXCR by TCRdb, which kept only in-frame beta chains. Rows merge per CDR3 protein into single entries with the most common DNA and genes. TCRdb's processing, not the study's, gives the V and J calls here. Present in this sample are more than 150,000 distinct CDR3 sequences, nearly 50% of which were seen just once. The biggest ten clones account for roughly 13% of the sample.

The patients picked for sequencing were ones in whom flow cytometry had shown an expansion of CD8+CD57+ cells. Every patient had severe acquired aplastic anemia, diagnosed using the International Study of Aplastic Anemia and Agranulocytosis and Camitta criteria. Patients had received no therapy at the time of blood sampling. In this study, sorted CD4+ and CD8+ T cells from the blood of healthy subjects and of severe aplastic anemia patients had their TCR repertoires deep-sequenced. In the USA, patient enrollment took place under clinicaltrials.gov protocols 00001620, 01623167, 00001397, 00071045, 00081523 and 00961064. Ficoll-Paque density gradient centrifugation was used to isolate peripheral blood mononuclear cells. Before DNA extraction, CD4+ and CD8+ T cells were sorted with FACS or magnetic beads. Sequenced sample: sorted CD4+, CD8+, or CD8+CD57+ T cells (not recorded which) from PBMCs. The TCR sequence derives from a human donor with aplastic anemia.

The DNA sequence is TGCAGTGCTGCACAGGGTCGAAACTACGAGCAGTACTTC. The resulting protein is CSAAQGRNYEQYF. This chain joins TRBV20-1 to TRBJ2-7; the D gene is perhaps TRBD1, from 6 matching bases. V loses 5 bases, J loses 3 bases, and the germline ends lie 14 bases apart. From the cysteine up to the phenylalanine, the CDR3 has a length of 13 residues. This entry keeps only the CDR3 DNA: 39 bases, framed from base 1. According to the germline V gene (reference sequence), CDR1 reads DFQATT and CDR2 reads SNEGSKA.